A single sample gave rise to the 8 T cell receptor beta chains below, sequenced in a study of beta chain features in type 1 diabetes. The study, taken as a whole, reports: Shortening of TCRB CDR3s, moderate but significant, appeared in all four CD4+ subsets of Type 1 diabetes patients.

The entirety of the isolated RNA underwent reverse transcription, so expressed TCRB transcripts were sequenced. TCRdb's copy holds only in-frame clones and misses some; the assay was immunoSEQ multiplex PCR. The sample consists of 500,000 to 650,000 clones, around 11% of them appearing once. These TCRs' antigens remain unknown. Sequencing input: naive CD4+ T cells from blood. These TCRs come from a man aged 30-40 years with type 1 diabetes.

The chain couples TRBV29-1 to TRBJ2-5; D possibly matches TRBD1 or TRBD2 (5 bases each). Germline V gene sequence: CDR1 SQVTM, CDR2 ANQGSEA. The CDR3 is made up of 14 amino acids. With 5 bases removed from V and 1 base from J, the gap between germline ends came to 14 bases. The CDR3 nucleotides read TGCAGCGTTTCCTACGGGACCGCCCAAGAGACCCAGTACTTC. It encodes CSVSYGTAQETQYF.

This clone has a count of ten or more. The CDR3 region is CAWTRRALNEKLFF. CDR3 sequence (DNA): TGTGCCTGGACCCGGAGAGCTCTTAATGAAAAACTGTTTTTT. The gene calls are TRBV30 and TRBJ1-4; D not resolved. CDR1 is GTSNPN, CDR2 SVGIG, per germline (reference sequence). V was trimmed by 4 bases and J by 4 bases, leaving 13 bases between them. The CDR3 sequence is 14 residues long.

The chain links TRBV11-2 to TRBJ1-1; weak D call: TRBD1 (6 bases). CDR3 length: 15 residues. The germline V gene encodes CDR1 SGHAT and CDR2 FQNNGV. The V gene lost 3 bases and the J gene lost 0 bases, with 11 bases spanning the gap. The CDR3 protein is CASSLATGLNTEAFF. DNA for the CDR3: TGTGCCAGCAGCTTGGCGACAGGTTTGAACACTGAAGCTTTCTTT.

This sequence joins TRBV13 and TRBJ1-6; D may be TRBD1 (5 bases). The germline V gene has CDR1 PRHDT and CDR2 FYEKMQ (reference sequence). The ends were cut back, 4 bases at V and 0 bases at J, with 7 bases in the middle. The CDR3 covers 15 residues. The CDR3 protein is CASSYQGSYNSPLHF. The CDR3 DNA sequence: TGTGCCAGCAGCTATCAGGGCTCCTATAATTCACCCCTCCACTTT.

The chain combines TRBV29-1 with TRBJ2-2; D not resolved. Germline CDR1 is SQVTM and CDR2 is ANQGSEA. V lost 4 bases, J lost 2 bases, and 11 bases lay in between. The CDR3 totals 14 residues. The CDR3 loop is CSVGEAGNTGELFF. The CDR3 DNA reads as TGCAGCGTTGGAGAGGCCGGTAACACCGGGGAGCTGTTTTTT.

The chain employs TRBV7-9 and TRBJ1-2; no definite D call. The V gene's germline CDR1 is SEHNR and CDR2 FQNEAQ (reference sequence). This CDR3 has 13 amino acids. The germline V and J ends were trimmed by 3 bases and 8 bases, with 13 bases remaining between them. CDR3 protein: CASSLDESYGYTF. The CDR3 DNA sequence: TGTGCCAGCAGCTTGGACGAGAGCTACGGCTACACCTTC.

This clone was recorded a few times. The chain recombines TRBV9 with TRBJ1-3, with D perhaps matching TRBD1 (5 bases). The CDR3 runs to 15 residues. The germline V gene encodes CDR1 SGDLS and CDR2 YYNGEE. V lost 1 base and J 7 bases, leaving 15 bases between the germline ends. CDR3 residues: CASSVSGQGWNTIYF. In nucleotides, the CDR3 is TGTGCCAGCAGCGTATCAGGGCAGGGTTGGAACACCATATATTTT.

This clone occurred a few times. V usage is TRBV4-1 and J usage is TRBJ1-2, with 7 nucleotides matching TRBD1. The V gene's germline CDR1 is MGHRA and CDR2 YSYEKL. CDR3 size: 15 residues. Germline trimming cut 1 base from V and 5 bases from J; bases unmatched to any gene: 7. CDR3: CASSQGTGEFYGYTF. The CDR3 DNA is TGCGCCAGCAGCCAAGGGACAGGAGAGTTTTATGGCTACACCTTC.